Below, 21 T cell receptor beta chains from the same sample are listed, as sequenced in a study of sequential checkpoint blockade in melanoma. The data were produced by immunoSEQ multiplex PCR, yet TCRdb's version contains in-frame clones alone and is incomplete. The table records about 20,000 clones, 56% of them present only once. Treatment described: randomized to nivolumab then ipilimumab (arm A) or the reverse (arm B). The sequencing used CD8+ T cells sorted from blood (inferred from file names), collected from a patient given nivolumab and ipilimumab in sequence. The receptors were sampled from a human donor with melanoma.

This clone was picked up one time. This chain connects TRBV1 to TRBJ2-3; the DNA was not used to check the table's D call, TRBD2. TRBV1 is a known pseudogene. This CDR3 region has 15 residues. DNA for the CDR3: TGCACCAGCCCCACTAGCGGGGGGACCACAGATACGCAGTATTTT. Its protein is CTSPTSGGTTDTQYF.

This clone was seen a few times. The rearrangement uses TRBV10-3 and TRBJ2-2, with TRBD1 matching over 8 bases. Germline V gene sequence: CDR1 ENHRY, CDR2 SYGVKD. V gave up 6 bases and J gave up 2 bases; unmatched junction bases: 5. CDR3 length: 15 residues. CDR3 coding DNA: TGTGCCATCAGGGACAGGGAGGCCAACACCGGGGAGCTGTTTTTT. It yields the protein CAIRDREANTGELFF.

This chain uses TRBV6-5 with TRBJ2-1, with TRBD2 as a possible D gene (6 bases). This CDR3 is 15 amino acids long. Germline CDR1 and CDR2: MNHEY and SVGAGI. The V end was cut by 5 bases, the J end by 1 base, with 12 bases between. The DNA of the CDR3 is TGTGCCAGCAGTCCGGGGGTAGGATCCTACAATGAGCAGTTCTTC. Translation: CASSPGVGSYNEQFF.

The gene calls are TRBV11-2 and TRBJ1-6, with a weak D call TRBD1 (6 bases). The CDR3 sequence is 13 residues long. CDR1 and CDR2 from the germline V gene are SGHAT and FQNNGV. V was clipped by 7 bases and J by 8 bases, with 12 bases between them. The CDR3 DNA sequence: TGTGCCAGCAACAACAGGGTGCATTCACCCCTCCACTTT. Translated: CASNNRVHSPLHF.

J is TRBJ2-7 and V is TRBV2, with 8 bases identical to TRBD2. Germline CDR1 reads SNHLY; CDR2 reads FYNNEI. The CDR3 is 16 amino acids. V gave up 7 bases and J gave up 4 bases; unmatched junction bases: 15. The CDR3 region has the DNA TGTGCCAGCATCTCCGGGGGGGGACTAGACCTTTACGAGCAGTACTTC. Protein: CASISGGGLDLYEQYF.

The V and J genes are TRBV5-6 and TRBJ2-7; TRBD1 agrees at 7 bases. Germline V gives CDR1 SGHDT, CDR2 YYEEEE. CDR3 size: 14 residues. With V trimmed by 3 bases and J by 1 base, 4 bases remained unmatched. As DNA, the CDR3 is TGTGCCAGCAGCTCTTCGACAGGGTCCTACGAGCAGTACTTC. It is translated as CASSSSTGSYEQYF.

This clone was picked up one time. This chain uses TRBV6-5 with TRBJ2-5; D is possibly TRBD2 (5 bases). Germline CDR1 reads MNHEY; CDR2 reads SVGAGI. The germline V and J ends were trimmed by 6 bases and 5 bases, with 16 bases remaining between them. The CDR3 length is 14 residues. The CDR3 reads CASSVGPRGETQYF. CDR3 DNA: TGTGCCAGCAGCGTCGGACCACGAGGGGAGACCCAGTACTTC.

This chain joins TRBV9 and TRBJ2-5, with 12 bases fitting TRBD2. The DNA end lines up better with TRBJ2-7; the J call may be wrong. The CDR3 has 16 amino acids. The germline CDR1 and CDR2 sequences are SGDLS and YYNGEE. The CDR3 loop reads CASSATTSGGSYEQYF. The CDR3 nucleotides are TGTGCCAGCAGCGCCACGACTAGCGGGGGTTCGTACGAGCAGTACTTC.

This clone was detected only once. This chain connects TRBV27 to TRBJ2-3; 13 nucleotides agree with TRBD2. The V gene end was trimmed by 6 bases and the J gene end by 5 bases; junction bases not matched to a gene: 11. The CDR3 has 17 residues. The germline V gene has CDR1 MNHEY and CDR2 SMNVEV (reference sequence). The CDR3 sequence: CASSPTSGRAQVDTQYF. The DNA of the CDR3 is TGTGCCAGCAGCCCCACTAGCGGGAGGGCCCAGGTAGATACGCAGTATTTT.

The chain combines TRBV28 with TRBJ2-1; maybe TRBD2 (5 bases). From germline, CDR1 is MDHEN and CDR2 SYDVKM. The V gene lost 6 bases and the J gene lost 8 bases, with 23 bases spanning the gap. The CDR3 totals 16 residues. In nucleotides, the CDR3 is TGTGCCAGCAGCTCATTCCCGGGATCCCCTTCAGATGAGCAGTTCTTC. It is translated as CASSSFPGSPSDEQFF.

This chain links TRBV4-2 with TRBJ2-3; D possibly corresponds to TRBD1 (5 bases). The CDR3 has 15 amino acids. The germline V gene encodes CDR1 LGHNA and CDR2 YNFKEQ. V was trimmed by 4 bases and J by 3 bases, leaving 14 bases between them. DNA for the CDR3: TGTGCCAGCAGCCCAGAAACAGGTTGGACAGATACGCAGTATTTT. Its protein product is CASSPETGWTDTQYF.

For the CDR3, the DNA is TGTGCCAGTAGTATAGATACAGGGGCCTACGAGCAGTACTTC. Protein: CASSIDTGAYEQYF. This chain joins TRBV19 and TRBJ2-7; TRBD1 agrees at 7 bases. Germline values: CDR1 LNHDA, CDR2 SQIVND (reference sequence). V lost 0 bases, J lost 2 bases, and 1 base stayed unmatched. CDR3 length equals 14 residues.

The chain recombines TRBV7-6 with TRBJ2-5, with TRBD1 identical over 7 bases. V shed 4 bases, J shed 5 bases, and the junction held 10 bases outside the gene matches. Per the germline V gene, CDR1 is SGHVS and CDR2 is FNYEAQ. This CDR3 comprises 15 residues. CDR3 coding DNA: TGTGCCAGCAGCTCTACAGGGGTACTTCTTGAGACCCAGTACTTC. As protein: CASSSTGVLLETQYF.

This sequence joins TRBV6-6 and TRBJ2-7; D is unresolved. CDR1 is MNHNY, CDR2 SVGAGI, per germline (reference sequence). The CDR3 consists of 13 residues. V gave up 2 bases and J gave up 3 bases, with 8 bases separating them. The CDR3: CASSYGGIYEQYF. CDR3 in DNA: TGTGCCAGCAGTTACGGCGGAATCTACGAGCAGTACTTC.

By proportion, this clone is medium-sized (0.01 to 0.1%). The genes are TRBV4-1 and TRBJ1-1; 10 bases line up with TRBD1. The germline gives CDR1 MGHRA, CDR2 YSYEKL. The CDR3 spans 15 residues. The V segment lost 3 bases and the J segment 5 bases; nucleotides outside the gene matches: 6. CDR3 protein: CASSQTPGQGTEAFF. Written as DNA, the CDR3 is TGCGCCAGCAGCCAGACACCGGGACAGGGGACTGAAGCTTTCTTT.

This clone was observed a few times. The chain links TRBV2 to TRBJ1-6; a weak D match, TRBD1 (5 bases). The germline gives CDR1 SNHLY, CDR2 FYNNEI. The CDR3 sequence is 13 residues long. The germline V and J ends were trimmed by 3 bases and 10 bases, with 10 bases remaining between them. The CDR3 nucleotides read TGTGCCAGCAGTGATCGGGGGAGGTCACCCCTCCACTTT. It codes for CASSDRGRSPLHF.

The chain joins TRBV6-4 to TRBJ2-1; the match to TRBD1 covers 7 bases. This CDR3 comprises 15 residues. In germline, CDR1 is MRHNA, CDR2 SNTAGT. Trimming removed 3 bases from V and 7 bases from J; junction bases left unmatched: 9. This chain's CDR3 is CASSEKGASANEQFF. CDR3 nucleotide sequence: TGTGCCAGCAGTGAGAAGGGGGCGAGTGCTAATGAGCAGTTCTTC.

This clone has just a few counts. J is TRBJ1-1 and V is TRBV2, with 8 bases matching TRBD1. The CDR3 extends over 14 amino acids. CDR1 is SNHLY, CDR2 FYNNEI, per germline. With V trimmed by 6 bases and J by 5 bases, 8 bases remained unmatched. The CDR3 coding sequence is TGTGCCAGCAGCGGAGGACAGGGCAGTACTGAAGCTTTCTTT. Amino acid sequence: CASSGGQGSTEAFF.

The chain employs TRBV6-4 and TRBJ1-5; D unresolved. The length of the CDR3 is 16 residues. In germline, CDR1 is MRHNA, CDR2 SNTAGT. Trimming took 3 bases from V and 0 from J, leaving 12 bases between them. The DNA for the CDR3 is TGTGCCAGCAGTGAAAGAGGCTGTGATAGCAATCAGCCCCAGCATTTT. Protein product: CASSERGCDSNQPQHF.

The chain couples TRBV4-2 to TRBJ2-2; D is undetermined. Germline V gene data show CDR1 as LGHNA and CDR2 as YNFKEQ. CDR3 length equals 12 residues. Between the trimmed V and J ends, which lost 6 bases and 7 bases, there was a span of 9 bases. CDR3 sequence (DNA): TGTGCCAGCAGTCAGGATGGCGGGGAGCTGTTTTTT. Its translation is CASSQDGGELFF.

About this clone: The same CDR3 is also encoded by other DNA sequences in this sample. This chain joins TRBV2 and TRBJ1-2, with D perhaps matching TRBD1 (5 bases). CDR1 is SNHLY, CDR2 FYNNEI, per germline. The CDR3 runs 16 residues. With 8 bases removed from V and 2 bases from J, the gap between germline ends came to 21 bases. CDR3 sequence (DNA): TGTGCCAGCTCAGTACCCCGAGGGACTTCCAACTATGGCTACACCTTC. It encodes CASSVPRGTSNYGYTF.